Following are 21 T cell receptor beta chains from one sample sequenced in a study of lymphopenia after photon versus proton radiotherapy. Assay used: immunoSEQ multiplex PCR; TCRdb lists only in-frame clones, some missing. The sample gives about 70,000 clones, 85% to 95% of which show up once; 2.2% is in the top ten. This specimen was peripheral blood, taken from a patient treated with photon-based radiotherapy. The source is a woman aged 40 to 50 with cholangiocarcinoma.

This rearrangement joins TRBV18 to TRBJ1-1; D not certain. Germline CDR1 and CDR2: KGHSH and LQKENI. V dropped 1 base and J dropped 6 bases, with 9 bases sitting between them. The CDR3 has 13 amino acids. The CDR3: CASSPLQVSEAFF. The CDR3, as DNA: TGTGCCAGCTCACCACTCCAGGTCTCTGAAGCTTTCTTT.

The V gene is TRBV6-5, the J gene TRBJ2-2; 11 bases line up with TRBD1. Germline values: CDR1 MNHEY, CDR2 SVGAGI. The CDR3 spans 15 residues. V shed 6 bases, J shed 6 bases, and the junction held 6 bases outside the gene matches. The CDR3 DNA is TGTGCCAGCAGCTCGGACAGGGGGCGCGCCGGGGAGCTGTTTTTT. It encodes CASSSDRGRAGELFF.

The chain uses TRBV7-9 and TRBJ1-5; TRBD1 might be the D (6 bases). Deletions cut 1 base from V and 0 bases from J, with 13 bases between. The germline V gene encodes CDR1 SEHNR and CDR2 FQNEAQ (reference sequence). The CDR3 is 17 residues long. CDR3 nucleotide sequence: TGTGCCAGCAGCTTAGGTGCCCTGGACAGTAGCAATCAGCCCCAGCATTTT. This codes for CASSLGALDSSNQPQHF.

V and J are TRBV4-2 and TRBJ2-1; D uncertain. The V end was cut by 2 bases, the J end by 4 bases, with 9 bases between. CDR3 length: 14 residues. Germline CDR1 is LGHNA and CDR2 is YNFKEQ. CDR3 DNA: TGTGCCAGCAGCCAAAAGTCGGATTACAATGAGCAGTTCTTC. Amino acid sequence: CASSQKSDYNEQFF.

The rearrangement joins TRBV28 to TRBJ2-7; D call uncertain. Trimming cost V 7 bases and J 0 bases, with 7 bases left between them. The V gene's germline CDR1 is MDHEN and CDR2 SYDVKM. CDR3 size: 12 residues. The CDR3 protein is CASTTSSYEQYF. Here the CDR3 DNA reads TGTGCCAGCACCACGAGCTCCTACGAGCAGTACTTC.

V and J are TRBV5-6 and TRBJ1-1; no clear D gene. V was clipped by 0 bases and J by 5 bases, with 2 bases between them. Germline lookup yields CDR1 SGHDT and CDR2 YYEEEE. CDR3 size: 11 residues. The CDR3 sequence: CASSLGTEAFF. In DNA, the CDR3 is TGTGCCAGCAGCTTGGGGACTGAAGCTTTCTTT.

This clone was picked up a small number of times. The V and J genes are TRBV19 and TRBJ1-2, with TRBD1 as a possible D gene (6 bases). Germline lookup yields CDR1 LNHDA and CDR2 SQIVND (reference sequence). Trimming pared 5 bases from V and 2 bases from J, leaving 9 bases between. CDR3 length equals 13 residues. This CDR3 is CASSDDRNYGYTF. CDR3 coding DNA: TGTGCCAGTAGTGACGACAGGAACTATGGCTACACCTTC.

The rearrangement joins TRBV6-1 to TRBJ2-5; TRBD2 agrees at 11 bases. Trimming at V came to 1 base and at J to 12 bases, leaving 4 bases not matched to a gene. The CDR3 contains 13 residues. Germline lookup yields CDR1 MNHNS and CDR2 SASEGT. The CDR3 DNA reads TGTGCCAGCAGTGAAGGCGGGACTAGCGGAGAGTACTTC. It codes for CASSEGGTSGEYF.

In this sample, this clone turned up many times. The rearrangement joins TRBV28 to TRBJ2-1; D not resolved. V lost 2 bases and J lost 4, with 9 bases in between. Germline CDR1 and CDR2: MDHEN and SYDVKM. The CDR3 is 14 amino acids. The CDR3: CASSLEQAYNEQFF. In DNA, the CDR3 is TGTGCCAGCAGTTTAGAGCAGGCTTACAATGAGCAGTTCTTC.

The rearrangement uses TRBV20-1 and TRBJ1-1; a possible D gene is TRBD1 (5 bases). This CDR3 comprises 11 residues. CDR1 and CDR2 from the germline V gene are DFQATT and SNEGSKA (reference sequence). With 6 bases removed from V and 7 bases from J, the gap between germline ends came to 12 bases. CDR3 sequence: CSAKRGVEAFF. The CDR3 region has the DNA TGCAGTGCCAAGCGGGGGGTTGAAGCTTTCTTT.

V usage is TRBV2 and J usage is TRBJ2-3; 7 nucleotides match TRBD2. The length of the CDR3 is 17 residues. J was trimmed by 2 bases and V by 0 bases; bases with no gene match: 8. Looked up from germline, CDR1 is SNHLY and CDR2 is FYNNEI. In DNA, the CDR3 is TGTGCCAGCAGTGAAGCGAATTCGGGGACTACCACAGATACGCAGTATTTT. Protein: CASSEANSGTTTDTQYF.

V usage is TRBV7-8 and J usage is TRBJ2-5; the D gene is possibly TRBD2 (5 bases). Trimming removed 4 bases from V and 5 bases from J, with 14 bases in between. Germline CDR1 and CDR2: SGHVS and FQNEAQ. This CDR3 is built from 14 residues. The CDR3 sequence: CASSSRDQLETQYF. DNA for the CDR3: TGTGCCAGCAGCTCCCGGGATCAGCTGGAGACCCAGTACTTC. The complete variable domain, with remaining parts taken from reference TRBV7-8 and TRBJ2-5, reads GAGVSQSPRYKVAKRGQDVALRCDPISGHVSLFWYQQALGQGPEFLTYFQNEAQLDKSGLPSDRFFAERPEGSVSTLKIQRTQQEDSAVYLCASSSRDQLETQYFGPGTRLLVL.

CDR3 nucleotides: TGTGCCAGCAGCGGGGGAAGAGGGTATTACAATGAGCAGTTCTTC. Residues: CASSGGRGYYNEQFF. This rearrangement joins TRBV5-4 to TRBJ2-1; either TRBD1 or TRBD2 may fit D (5 bases each). Trimming cost V 4 bases and J 4 bases, with 15 bases left between them. Germline V gives CDR1 SGHNT, CDR2 YYREEE (reference sequence). The CDR3 contains 15 residues.

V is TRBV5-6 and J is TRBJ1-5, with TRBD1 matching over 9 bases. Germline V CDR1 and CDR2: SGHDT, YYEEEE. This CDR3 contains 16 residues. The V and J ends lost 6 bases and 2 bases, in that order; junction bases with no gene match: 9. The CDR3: CASTSTGGGGNQPQHF. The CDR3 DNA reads TGTGCCAGCACTTCGACAGGGGGAGGCGGCAATCAGCCCCAGCATTTT.

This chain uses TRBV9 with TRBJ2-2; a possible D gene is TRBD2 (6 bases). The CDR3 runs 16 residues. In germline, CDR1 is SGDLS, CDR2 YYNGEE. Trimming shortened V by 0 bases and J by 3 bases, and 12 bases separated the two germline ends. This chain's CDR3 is CASSVGAGPYTGELFF. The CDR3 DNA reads TGTGCCAGCAGCGTAGGGGCGGGACCCTACACCGGGGAGCTGTTTTTT.

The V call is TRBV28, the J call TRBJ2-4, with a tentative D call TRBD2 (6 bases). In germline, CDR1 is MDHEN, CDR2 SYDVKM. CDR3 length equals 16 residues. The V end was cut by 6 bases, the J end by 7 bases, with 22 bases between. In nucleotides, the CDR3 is TGTGCCAGCAGACAGGATATAAGCGGACTACTGAACATTCAGTACTTC. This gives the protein CASRQDISGLLNIQYF.

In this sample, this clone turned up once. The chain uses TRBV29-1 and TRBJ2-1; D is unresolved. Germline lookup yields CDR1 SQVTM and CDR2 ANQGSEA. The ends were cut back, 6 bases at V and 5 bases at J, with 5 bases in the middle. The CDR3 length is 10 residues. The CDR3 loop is CSVGNNEQFF. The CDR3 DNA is TGCAGCGTGGGAAACAATGAGCAGTTCTTC.

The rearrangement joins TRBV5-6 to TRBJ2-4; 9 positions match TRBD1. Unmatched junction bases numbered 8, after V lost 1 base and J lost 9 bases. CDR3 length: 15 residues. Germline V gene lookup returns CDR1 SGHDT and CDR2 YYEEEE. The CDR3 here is CASSLRTGVSSIQYF. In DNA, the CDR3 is TGTGCCAGCAGCTTGCGGACAGGGGTTTCAAGCATTCAGTACTTC.

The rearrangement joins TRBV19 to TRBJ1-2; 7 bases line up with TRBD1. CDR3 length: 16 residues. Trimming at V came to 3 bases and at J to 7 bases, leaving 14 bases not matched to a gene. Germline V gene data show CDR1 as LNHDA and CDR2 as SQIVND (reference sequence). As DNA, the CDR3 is TGTGCCAGTAGTATGACAGGGCTAGGTATTTCCAGTGGCTACACCTTC. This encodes CASSMTGLGISSGYTF.

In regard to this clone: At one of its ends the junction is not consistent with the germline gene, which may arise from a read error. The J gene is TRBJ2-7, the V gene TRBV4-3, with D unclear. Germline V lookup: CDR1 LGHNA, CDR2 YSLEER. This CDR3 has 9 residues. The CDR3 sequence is CASSQLNPF. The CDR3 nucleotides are TGCGCCAGCAGCCAACTTAATCCCTTC.

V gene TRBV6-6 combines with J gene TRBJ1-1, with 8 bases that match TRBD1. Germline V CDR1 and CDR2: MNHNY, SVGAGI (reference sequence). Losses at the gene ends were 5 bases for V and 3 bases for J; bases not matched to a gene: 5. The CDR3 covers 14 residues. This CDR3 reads CASSPGGAHTEAFF. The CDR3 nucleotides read TGTGCCAGCAGTCCAGGGGGCGCGCACACTGAAGCTTTCTTT.